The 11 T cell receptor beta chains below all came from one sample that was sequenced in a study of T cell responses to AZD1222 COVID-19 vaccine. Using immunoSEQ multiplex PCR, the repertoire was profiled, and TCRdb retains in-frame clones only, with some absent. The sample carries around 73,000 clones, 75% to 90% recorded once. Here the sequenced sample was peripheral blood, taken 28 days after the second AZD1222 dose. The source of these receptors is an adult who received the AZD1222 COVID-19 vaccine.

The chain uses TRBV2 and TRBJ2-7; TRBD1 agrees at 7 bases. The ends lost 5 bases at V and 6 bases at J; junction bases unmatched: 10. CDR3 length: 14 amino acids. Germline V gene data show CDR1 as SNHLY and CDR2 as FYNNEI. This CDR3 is CASSSTGNVFEQYF. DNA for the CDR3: TGTGCCAGCAGTTCGACAGGGAACGTCTTCGAGCAGTACTTC.

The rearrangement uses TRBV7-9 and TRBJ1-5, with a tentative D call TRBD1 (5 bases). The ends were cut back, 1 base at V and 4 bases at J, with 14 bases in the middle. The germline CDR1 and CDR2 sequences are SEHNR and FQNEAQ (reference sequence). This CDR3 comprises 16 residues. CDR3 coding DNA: TGTGCCAGCAGCTTAGACGTAGGGACCTCGAATCAGCCCCAGCATTTT. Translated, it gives CASSLDVGTSNQPQHF.

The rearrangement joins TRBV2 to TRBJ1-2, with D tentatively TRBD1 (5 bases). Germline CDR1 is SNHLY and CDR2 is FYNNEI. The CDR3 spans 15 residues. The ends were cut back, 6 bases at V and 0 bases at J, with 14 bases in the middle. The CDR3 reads CASSAGAAANYGYTF. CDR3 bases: TGTGCCAGCAGCGCCGGGGCGGCGGCTAACTATGGCTACACCTTC.

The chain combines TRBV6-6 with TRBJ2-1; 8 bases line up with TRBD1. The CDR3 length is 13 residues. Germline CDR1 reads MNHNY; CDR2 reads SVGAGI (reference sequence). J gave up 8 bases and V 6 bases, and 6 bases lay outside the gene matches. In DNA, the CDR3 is TGTGCCAGCAGCTCGAGACAGGGGTATGAGCAGTTCTTC. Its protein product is CASSSRQGYEQFF.

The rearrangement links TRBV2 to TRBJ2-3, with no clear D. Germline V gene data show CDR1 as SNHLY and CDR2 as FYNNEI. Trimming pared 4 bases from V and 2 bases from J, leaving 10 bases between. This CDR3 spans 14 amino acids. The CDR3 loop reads CASSGGIYTDTQYF. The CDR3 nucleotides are TGTGCCAGCAGTGGAGGCATATACACAGATACGCAGTATTTT.

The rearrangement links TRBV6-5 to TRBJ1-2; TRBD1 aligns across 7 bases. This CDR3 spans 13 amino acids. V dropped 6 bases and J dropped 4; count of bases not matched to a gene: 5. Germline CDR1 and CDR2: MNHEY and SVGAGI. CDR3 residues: CASRGDSPYGYTF. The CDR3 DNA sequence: TGTGCCAGCAGAGGGGACAGCCCCTATGGCTACACCTTC.

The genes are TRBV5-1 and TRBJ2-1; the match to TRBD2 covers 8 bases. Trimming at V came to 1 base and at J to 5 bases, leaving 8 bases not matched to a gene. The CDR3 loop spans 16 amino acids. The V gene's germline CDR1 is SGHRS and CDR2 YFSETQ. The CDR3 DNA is TGCGCCAGCAGCTTGAGCGTTAGCGGGACCAACAATGAGCAGTTCTTC. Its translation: CASSLSVSGTNNEQFF.

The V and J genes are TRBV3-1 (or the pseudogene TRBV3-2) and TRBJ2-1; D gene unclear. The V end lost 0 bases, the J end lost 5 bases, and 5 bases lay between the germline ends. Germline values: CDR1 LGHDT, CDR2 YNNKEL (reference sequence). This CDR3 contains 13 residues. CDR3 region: CASSQDIHNEQFF. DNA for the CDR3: TGTGCCAGCAGCCAAGATATCCACAATGAGCAGTTCTTC.

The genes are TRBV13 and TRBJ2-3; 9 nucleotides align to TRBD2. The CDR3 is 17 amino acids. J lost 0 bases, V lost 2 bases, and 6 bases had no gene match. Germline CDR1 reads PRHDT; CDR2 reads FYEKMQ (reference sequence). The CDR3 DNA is TGTGCCAGCAGCTTATCTCTAGCGGGGAATAGCACAGATACGCAGTATTTT. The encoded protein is CASSLSLAGNSTDTQYF.

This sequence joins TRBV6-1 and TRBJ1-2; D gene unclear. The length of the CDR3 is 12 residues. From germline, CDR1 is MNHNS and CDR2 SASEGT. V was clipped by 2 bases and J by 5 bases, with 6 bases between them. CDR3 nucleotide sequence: TGTGCCAGCAGTGAAAACCGTTATGGCTACACCTTC. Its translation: CASSENRYGYTF.

The CDR3 region has the DNA TGTGCCAGCTCATTAAAGGTCCAACTAAATCAGCCCCAGCATTTT. Translated, it gives CASSLKVQLNQPQHF. J is TRBJ1-5 and V is TRBV18; D not resolved. Per germline, CDR1 KGHSH and CDR2 LQKENI. This CDR3 is 15 amino acids long. V dropped 5 bases and J dropped 4 bases, with 15 bases sitting between them.